The 8 T cell receptor beta chains in this list originate from one sample, sequenced in a study of T cells after yellow fever vaccination. TCRdb used MiXCR to reprocess the 5' RACE reads, holding one entry per CDR3 protein. The data hold some 320,000 distinct CDR3 sequences, with 8.7% observed a single time. The input for sequencing was PBMCs, taken on the day of the first yellow fever vaccination. These receptors originate from a man younger than 30 who received the YFV17D yellow fever vaccine.

This clonotype has at least ten counts. The chain employs TRBV7-8 and TRBJ2-2; D gene uncertain. The CDR3 has 16 amino acids. Trimming pared 2 bases from V and 3 bases from J, leaving 13 bases between. In germline, CDR1 is SGHVS, CDR2 FQNEAQ. For the CDR3, the DNA is TGTGCCAGCAGCTTAAGCCTCCCCCCGTACACCGGGGAGCTGTTTTTT. Residues: CASSLSLPPYTGELFF.

The gene calls are TRBV7-2 and TRBJ1-1; D ambiguous. V shed 5 bases and J shed 8 bases, with 12 bases lying between them. This CDR3 region has 12 residues. Germline values: CDR1 SGHTA, CDR2 FQGNSA. The CDR3 is CASSKRGLEAFF. The CDR3 coding sequence is TGTGCCAGCAGCAAGCGCGGTCTCGAAGCTTTCTTT.

The V and J genes are TRBV7-2 and TRBJ2-3; D not certain. CDR3 length: 16 residues. Trimming removed 5 bases at V and 1 base at J, with 16 bases between. The germline V gene encodes CDR1 SGHTA and CDR2 FQGNSA. The CDR3 sequence is CASSRVWSAGTDTQYF. DNA of the CDR3: TGTGCCAGCAGCCGAGTTTGGTCGGCGGGCACAGATACGCAGTATTTT.

This clonotype has a handful of counts. The chain employs TRBV4-3 and TRBJ2-1, with TRBD2 identical over 8 bases. Germline trimming cut 4 bases from V and 6 bases from J; bases unmatched to any gene: 11. Germline V lookup: CDR1 LGHNA, CDR2 YSLEER. CDR3 length equals 16 residues. Here the CDR3 DNA reads TGCGCCAGCAGCCCATCGGGGACTAGAGGGTCCAATGAGCAGTTCTTC. Encoded protein: CASSPSGTRGSNEQFF.

This clonotype was counted a few times. The chain uses TRBV9 and TRBJ1-3; possible D gene TRBD1, 6 bases. Germline V gene data show CDR1 as SGDLS and CDR2 as YYNGEE. The ends were cut back, 0 bases at V and 0 bases at J, with 13 bases in the middle. The CDR3 is made up of 17 amino acids. This CDR3 reads CASSVGDRPLSGNTIYF. For the CDR3, the DNA is TGTGCCAGCAGCGTAGGCGACAGGCCTCTCTCTGGAAACACCATATATTTT.

This clonotype was found a few times. The V and J genes are TRBV5-4 and TRBJ2-7; tentatively, D is TRBD1 (7 bases). The V and J ends lost 4 bases and 3 bases respectively, with 17 bases between them. CDR3 length: 15 amino acids. The germline V gene has CDR1 SGHNT and CDR2 YYREEE (reference sequence). The CDR3 DNA reads as TGTGCCAGCAGCACCGCAGACAGGGAGGACTACGAGCAGTACTTC. Translation: CASSTADREDYEQYF.

The chain links TRBV7-8 to TRBJ2-1; D is unclear. Per the germline V gene, CDR1 is SGHVS and CDR2 is FQNEAQ. V shed 1 base and J shed 0 bases, with 16 bases lying between them. The CDR3 length is 18 residues. The DNA of the CDR3 is TGTGCCAGCAGCTTAGTTGTTTACGGCCTGGGCTCCTACAATGAGCAGTTCTTC. Amino acids: CASSLVVYGLGSYNEQFF. The full variable domain, in which reference TRBV7-8 and TRBJ2-1 provide the parts outside the CDR3, is GAGVSQSPRYKVAKRGQDVALRCDPISGHVSLFWYQQALGQGPEFLTYFQNEAQLDKSGLPSDRFFAERPEGSVSTLKIQRTQQEDSAVYLCASSLVVYGLGSYNEQFFGPGTRLTVL.

This clonotype was recorded a few times. V and J are TRBV12-3 or TRBV12-4 and TRBJ2-3; D is possibly TRBD2 (5 bases). The CDR3 contains 15 residues. Trimming cost V 3 bases and J 0 bases, with 10 bases left between them. As DNA, the CDR3 is TGTGCCAGCAGTTTCTGGGAGCCTAGCACAGATACGCAGTATTTT. This gives the protein CASSFWEPSTDTQYF.